The clone carrying this TCR beta chain has just a few counts. Its antigen is not known. TCRdb itself ran the RT-PCR reads through MiXCR, one entry per CDR3 protein. The table includes roughly 780,000 distinct CDR3 sequences, under 20% detected once. This entry comes from a study of response to subunit inactivated influenza vaccine. Findings and caveats of the study: There was a suggestion from the authors that each seasonal influenza vaccination recruits few new T cells.

CDR1 is MNHNY and CDR2 is SVGAGI in the germline V gene (reference sequence). This CDR3 has 13 amino acids. Trimming left V 6 bases short and J 1 base short, with 9 bases between. The chain couples TRBV6-6 to TRBJ1-1, with D unresolved. Material: PBMCs from blood, obtained 4 to 6 days after vaccination. This clonotype was obtained from a man aged 45-65 years who received an inactivated influenza vaccine. The DNA of the CDR3 is TGTGCCAGCAGGCCCGGCGGGAACACTGAAGCTTTCTTT. Its translation is CASRPGGNTEAFF.